Each of the 13 T cell receptor beta chains below was sequenced from the same sample in a study of lymphopenia after photon versus proton radiotherapy. Repertoires were generated with immunoSEQ multiplex PCR, while TCRdb's copy carries only in-frame clones and drops some. The sample lists around 53,000 clones, around four fifths occurring once. Here the sequenced sample was peripheral blood, taken from a patient treated with photon-based radiotherapy. These receptors were collected from a man aged 45 to 65 with gastric cancer.

The CDR3 nucleotides are TGTGCCAGCAGCTGGTTTGATGGCGGGATAGTGAATGAGCAGTTCTTC. Translating it yields CASSWFDGGIVNEQFF. The chain is built from TRBV7-9 and TRBJ2-1; D perhaps matches TRBD2 (6 bases). The CDR3 length is 16 residues. CDR1 is SEHNR and CDR2 is FQNEAQ in the germline V gene (reference sequence). Trimming took off 4 bases at V and 7 bases at J, with 20 bases between the two ends.

This sequence joins TRBV6-1 and TRBJ2-5; 11 nucleotides align to TRBD2. CDR3 length: 15 residues. Germline V lookup: CDR1 MNHNS, CDR2 SASEGT. V was clipped by 8 bases and J by 4 bases; unmatched bases: 9. Here the CDR3 reads CASGRLAGSPETQYF. The CDR3 DNA reads as TGTGCCAGCGGCAGACTAGCGGGATCCCCAGAGACCCAGTACTTC.

The V call is TRBV7-2, the J call TRBJ2-1; 9 positions match TRBD2. From germline, CDR1 is SGHTA and CDR2 FQGNSA. This CDR3 has 18 amino acids. With 5 bases clipped from V and 1 base from J, the junction kept 12 bases outside the gene matches. This CDR3 reads CASSPSGASGASYNEQFF. The CDR3 bases are TGTGCCAGCAGCCCCTCAGGGGCTAGCGGGGCGTCCTACAATGAGCAGTTCTTC.

This chain joins TRBV27 and TRBJ2-7, with D unclear. CDR3 size: 13 residues. Looked up from germline, CDR1 is MNHEY and CDR2 is SMNVEV (reference sequence). Trimming took off 3 bases at V and 3 bases at J, with 9 bases between the two ends. CDR3 nucleotide sequence: TGTGCCAGCAGTTTGGGCGACGTCTACGAGCAGTACTTC. It specifies CASSLGDVYEQYF.

The rearrangement joins TRBV25-1 to TRBJ2-7; 11 nucleotides align to TRBD2. The CDR3 loop spans 16 amino acids. V trimming: 3 bases; J trimming: 2 bases; junction bases outside the gene matches: 6. Germline loops: CDR1 MGHDK, CDR2 SYGVNS. Here the CDR3 DNA reads TGTGCCAGCAGTGACCCTCGACTAGCGGGGACCTACGAGCAGTACTTC. It translates to CASSDPRLAGTYEQYF.

V and J are TRBV18 and TRBJ2-2, with D perhaps matching TRBD2 (5 bases). CDR1 and CDR2 (germline): KGHSH, LQKENI. Between the trimmed V and J ends, which lost 2 bases and 7 bases, there was a span of 11 bases. This CDR3 region has 14 residues. CDR3 coding DNA: TGTGCCAGCTCACCATCGGGGTACGGCGGGGAGCTGTTTTTT. It yields the protein CASSPSGYGGELFF.

The chain carries TRBV6-1 and TRBJ1-3; a possible D gene is TRBD1 (5 bases). Per germline, CDR1 MNHNS and CDR2 SASEGT. Trimming left V 1 base short and J 0 bases short, with 7 bases between. The CDR3 length is 15 residues. The CDR3 DNA is TGTGCCAGCAGTGAAGAGGGGAGCTCTGGAAACACCATATATTTT. Translation: CASSEEGSSGNTIYF.

This chain uses TRBV4-1 with TRBJ2-2; unclear D gene. The length of the CDR3 is 14 residues. Germline V lookup: CDR1 MGHRA, CDR2 YSYEKL. Trimming removed 1 base from V and 7 bases from J, with 10 bases in between. The CDR3 loop is CASSQVPAGGELFF. CDR3 nucleotides: TGCGCCAGCAGCCAAGTCCCGGCTGGCGGGGAGCTGTTTTTT.

Comments on this clone: It may be a read error: a sequence one base away is much more abundant. The chain is built from TRBV27 and TRBJ1-6; D ambiguous. Trimming removed 6 bases from V and 0 bases from J, with 6 bases in between. This CDR3 is 14 amino acids long. Germline V gene sequence: CDR1 MNHEY, CDR2 SMNVEV (reference sequence). CDR3 in DNA: TGTGCCAGCAGAGGGAGCTCCTATAATTCACCCCTCCACTTT. Translation gives CASRGSSYNSPLHF.

This clone was found a few times. V and J are TRBV5-4 and TRBJ2-2; 12 nucleotides align to TRBD2. Germline V CDR1 and CDR2: SGHNT, YYREEE (reference sequence). The CDR3 extends over 19 amino acids. V shed 3 bases and J 0 bases; nucleotides not matched to a gene: 9. The CDR3 sequence: CASSWLAGGPKSNTGELFF. The CDR3 DNA follows: TGTGCCAGCAGCTGGCTAGCGGGAGGGCCCAAATCGAACACCGGGGAGCTGTTTTTT.

The J gene is TRBJ2-7, the V gene TRBV7-9; TRBD1 aligns across 9 bases. V lost 5 bases, J lost 4 bases, and 6 bases stayed unmatched. In germline, CDR1 is SEHNR, CDR2 FQNEAQ (reference sequence). This CDR3 comprises 14 residues. The CDR3 reads CASSPRTGAYEQYF. The CDR3 DNA reads TGTGCCAGCAGCCCGCGGACAGGGGCATACGAGCAGTACTTC.

This rearrangement joins TRBV5-4 to TRBJ1-4, with TRBD1 matching over 10 bases. J gave up 8 bases and V 3 bases, and 10 bases lay outside the gene matches. This CDR3 is built from 16 residues. Looked up from germline, CDR1 is SGHNT and CDR2 is YYREEE (reference sequence). This CDR3 is CASSYRQGAGSEKLFF. In nucleotides, the CDR3 is TGTGCCAGCAGCTATAGACAGGGGGCAGGGAGCGAAAAACTGTTTTTT.

The chain joins TRBV29-1 to TRBJ1-4; the D gene is possibly TRBD1 (6 bases). Germline V CDR1 and CDR2: SQVTM, ANQGSEA. V was shortened by 6 bases and J by 5 bases, with 13 bases between the two germline ends. The CDR3 is 13 amino acids. The chain's CDR3 is CSVERQGNEKLFF. DNA for the CDR3: TGCAGCGTCGAGAGGCAGGGGAATGAAAAACTGTTTTTT.